This TCR beta chain was recorded in a study of tumor-infiltrating lymphocytes in localized non-small cell lung cancer. In the study overall: Some samples were collected after neoadjuvant chemotherapy; smokers, never-smokers and several histologies were included. Study results and caveats: Immunotypes IM1 and IM2 had similar TCR-derived T-cell fractions. Different pieces of the same tissue went to different assays, confounding technical variation with intratumor heterogeneity. Tumors had more T cell infiltration than uninvolved lung, per TCRbeta sequencing and CD3 counts.

With respect to this clone: Its antigen is still unknown.

Assay used: immunoSEQ multiplex PCR; TCRdb lists only in-frame clones, some missing. This sample has around 25,000 clones, with 73% found just once. This CDR3 comprises 13 residues. Trimming took 6 bases from V and 0 from J, leaving 9 bases between them. The germline V gene has CDR1 SEHNR and CDR2 FQNEAQ (reference sequence). The chain has TRBV7-9 and TRBJ2-7; D remains ambiguous. The TCR comes from a human donor with non-small cell lung cancer. Sequenced material: lung tumor tissue. This chain's CDR3 is CASSPLLSYEQYF. The CDR3 DNA sequence: TGTGCCAGCAGTCCCCTCCTCTCCTACGAGCAGTACTTC.